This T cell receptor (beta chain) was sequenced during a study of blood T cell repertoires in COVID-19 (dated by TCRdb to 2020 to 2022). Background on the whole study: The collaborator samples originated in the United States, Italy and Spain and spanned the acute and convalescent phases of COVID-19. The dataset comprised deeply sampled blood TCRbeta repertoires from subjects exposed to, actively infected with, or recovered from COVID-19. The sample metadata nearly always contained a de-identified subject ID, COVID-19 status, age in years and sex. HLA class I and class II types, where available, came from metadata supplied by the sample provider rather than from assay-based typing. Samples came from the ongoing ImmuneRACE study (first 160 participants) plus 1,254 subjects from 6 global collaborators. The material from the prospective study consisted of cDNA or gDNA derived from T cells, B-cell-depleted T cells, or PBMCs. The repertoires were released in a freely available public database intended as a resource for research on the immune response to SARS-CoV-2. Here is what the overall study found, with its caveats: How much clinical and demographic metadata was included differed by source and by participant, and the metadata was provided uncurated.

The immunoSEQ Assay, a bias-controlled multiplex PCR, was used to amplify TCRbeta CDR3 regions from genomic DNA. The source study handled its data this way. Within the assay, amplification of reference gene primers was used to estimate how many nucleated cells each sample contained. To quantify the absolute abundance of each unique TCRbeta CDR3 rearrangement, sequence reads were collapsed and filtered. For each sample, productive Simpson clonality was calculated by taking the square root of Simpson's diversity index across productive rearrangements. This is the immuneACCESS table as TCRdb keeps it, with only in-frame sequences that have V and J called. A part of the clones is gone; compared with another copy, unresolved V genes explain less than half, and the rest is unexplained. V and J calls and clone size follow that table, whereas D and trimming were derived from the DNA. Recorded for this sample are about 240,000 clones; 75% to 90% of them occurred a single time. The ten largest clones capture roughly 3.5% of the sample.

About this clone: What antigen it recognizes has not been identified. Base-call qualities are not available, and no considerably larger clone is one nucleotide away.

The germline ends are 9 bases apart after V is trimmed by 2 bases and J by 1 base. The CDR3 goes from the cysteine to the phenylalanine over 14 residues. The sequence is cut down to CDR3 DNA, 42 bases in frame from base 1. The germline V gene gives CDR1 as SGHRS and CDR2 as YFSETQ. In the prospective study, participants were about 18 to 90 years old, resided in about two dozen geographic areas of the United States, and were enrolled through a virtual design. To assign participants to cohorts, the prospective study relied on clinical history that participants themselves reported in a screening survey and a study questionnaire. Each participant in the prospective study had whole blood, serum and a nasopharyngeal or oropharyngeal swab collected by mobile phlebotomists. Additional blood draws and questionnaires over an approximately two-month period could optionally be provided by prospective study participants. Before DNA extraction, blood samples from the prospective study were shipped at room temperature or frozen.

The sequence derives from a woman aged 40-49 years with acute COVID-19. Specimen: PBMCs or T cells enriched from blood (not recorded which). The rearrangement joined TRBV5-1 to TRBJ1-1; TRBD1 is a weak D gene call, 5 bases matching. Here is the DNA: TGCGCCAGCAGCTTTTCGGACACGAACACTGAAGCTTTCTTT. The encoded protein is CASSFSDTNTEAFF. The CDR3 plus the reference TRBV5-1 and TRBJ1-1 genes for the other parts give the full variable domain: KAGVTQTPRYLIKTRGQQVTLSCSPISGHRSVSWYQQTPGQGLQFLFEYFSETQRNKGNFPGRFSGRQFSNSRSEMNVSTLELGDSALYLCASSFSDTNTEAFFGQGTRLTVV.